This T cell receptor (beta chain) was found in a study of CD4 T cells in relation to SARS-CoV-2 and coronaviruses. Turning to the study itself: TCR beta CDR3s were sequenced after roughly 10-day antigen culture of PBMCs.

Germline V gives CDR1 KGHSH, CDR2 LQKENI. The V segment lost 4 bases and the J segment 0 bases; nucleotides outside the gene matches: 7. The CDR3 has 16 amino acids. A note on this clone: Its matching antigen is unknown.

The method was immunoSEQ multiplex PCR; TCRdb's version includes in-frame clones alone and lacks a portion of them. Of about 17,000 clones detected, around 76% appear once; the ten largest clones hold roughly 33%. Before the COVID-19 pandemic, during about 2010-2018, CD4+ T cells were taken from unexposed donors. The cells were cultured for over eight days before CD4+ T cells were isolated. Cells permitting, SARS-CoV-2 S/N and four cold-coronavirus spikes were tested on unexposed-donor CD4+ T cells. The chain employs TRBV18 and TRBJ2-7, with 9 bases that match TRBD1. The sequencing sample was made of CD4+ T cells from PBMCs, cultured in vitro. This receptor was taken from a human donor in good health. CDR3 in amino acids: CASSQSGTGTSYEQYF. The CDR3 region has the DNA TGTGCCAGCTCACAATCCGGGACAGGGACCTCCTACGAGCAGTACTTC. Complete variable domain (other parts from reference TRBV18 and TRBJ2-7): NAGVMQNPRHLVRRRGQEARLRCSPMKGHSHVYWYRQLPEEGLKFMVYLQKENIIDESGMPKERFSAEFPKEGPSILRIQQVVRGDSAAYFCASSQSGTGTSYEQYFGPGTRLTVT.